These 23 T cell receptor beta chains share one sample of origin, sequenced in a study of CD8 T cells in Susac syndrome. The RNA, about 0.5 to 1 ug, was put through reverse transcription using random hexamers. Using its own MiXCR run on the immunoSEQ multiplex PCR reads, TCRdb lists one record per CDR3 protein. The sample has approximately 170,000 distinct CDR3 sequences, approximately 92% seen once; the top ten hold just over 0.13%. The specimen was CD4+ T cells from PBMCs. These TCRs come from a human donor in good health.

The chain carries TRBV5-1 and TRBJ1-1; 8 bases are a match to TRBD1. In germline, CDR1 is SGHRS, CDR2 YFSETQ. V gave up 2 bases and J gave up 5 bases; unmatched junction bases: 8. The CDR3 is 15 residues long. The CDR3 is CASSLWTGPLTEAFF. The CDR3 DNA is TGCGCCAGCAGCTTATGGACAGGGCCGCTAACTGAAGCTTTCTTT.

This chain links TRBV29-1 with TRBJ1-4; 7 positions agree with TRBD1. Germline CDR1 SQVTM, CDR2 ANQGSEA. V shed 6 bases and J 3 bases; nucleotides not matched to a gene: 4. This CDR3 has 13 amino acids. In DNA form, the CDR3 reads TGCAGCGTCACAGGGGCCTCTAATGAAAAACTGTTTTTT. It codes for CSVTGASNEKLFF.

This clonotype was seen only once. The rearrangement uses TRBV12-3 or TRBV12-4 and TRBJ1-2; D remains ambiguous. V was cut by 3 bases and J by 4 bases, with 12 bases left in between. This CDR3 is built from 14 residues. The CDR3 DNA follows: TGTGCCAGCAGTTTGACGGGAGTGGGCTATGGCTACACCTTC. Translated, it gives CASSLTGVGYGYTF.

The rearrangement links TRBV5-6 to TRBJ1-2, with 12 bases aligning to TRBD1. Per the germline V gene, CDR1 is SGHDT and CDR2 is YYEEEE. This CDR3 has 15 amino acids. Germline trimming cut 4 bases from V and 7 bases from J; bases unmatched to any gene: 8. CDR3 protein: CASSRPGQGAPGYTF. The DNA for the CDR3 is TGTGCCAGCAGCAGGCCGGGACAGGGGGCGCCTGGCTACACCTTC.

V is TRBV2 and J is TRBJ1-1, with D maybe TRBD1 (6 bases). V was trimmed by 3 bases and J by 6 bases, leaving 11 bases between them. The CDR3 is 13 residues long. Per germline, CDR1 SNHLY and CDR2 FYNNEI. CDR3 sequence (DNA): TGTGCCAGCAGTGACCAGGGGATCGCTGAAGCTTTCTTT. It yields the protein CASSDQGIAEAFF.

This clonotype was detected only once. This sequence joins TRBV5-1 and TRBJ2-5; a weak D match, TRBD1 (6 bases). The CDR3 has 16 amino acids. Trimming stripped 4 bases from V and 4 bases from J, with 20 bases between. Germline CDR1 is SGHRS and CDR2 is YFSETQ. CDR3 amino acids: CASSGIPRGLGETQYF. For the CDR3, the DNA is TGCGCCAGCAGCGGAATTCCCAGGGGTTTGGGAGAGACCCAGTACTTC.

The DNA for the CDR3 is TGTGCCAGCAGTGACCTGGGGACATCGACCCATGGCTACACCTTC. This translates into CASSDLGTSTHGYTF. The gene calls are TRBV6-1 and TRBJ1-2; perhaps TRBD1 as D (6 bases). The V end was cut by 3 bases, the J end by 6 bases, with 17 bases between. This CDR3 comprises 15 residues. CDR1 is MNHNS, CDR2 SASEGT, per germline.

The chain is built from TRBV5-1 and TRBJ1-1, with 12 bases lining up with TRBD1. V shed 3 bases, J shed 5 bases, and the junction held 8 bases outside the gene matches. Germline CDR1 SGHRS, CDR2 YFSETQ. The CDR3 is 16 amino acids. This CDR3 reads CASSSGTGGGGTEAFF. CDR3 DNA sequence: TGCGCCAGCAGCTCCGGGACAGGGGGCGGAGGTACTGAAGCTTTCTTT.

V gene TRBV19 combines with J gene TRBJ1-5; a weak D match, TRBD1 (6 bases). V lost 2 bases to trimming and J lost 0 bases, with 11 bases between them. The CDR3 spans 16 residues. Germline lookup yields CDR1 LNHDA and CDR2 SQIVND (reference sequence). The DNA of the CDR3 is TGTGCCAGTAGTATACTACAGGGTGATAGCAATCAGCCCCAGCATTTT. Translated, it gives CASSILQGDSNQPQHF.

V is TRBV29-1 and J is TRBJ2-1; D is perhaps TRBD1 (6 bases). Germline V CDR1 and CDR2: SQVTM, ANQGSEA. This CDR3 is 17 amino acids long. The CDR3 bases are TGCAGTGCGCAGGAAGGACAGACCACGTATGGAGGCAATGAGCAGTTCTTC. Translating gives CSAQEGQTTYGGNEQFF.

V is TRBV27 and J is TRBJ1-2; tentatively, D is TRBD1 (6 bases). The CDR3 is 13 amino acids. CDR1 is MNHEY and CDR2 is SMNVEV in the germline V gene (reference sequence). Trimming left V 0 bases short and J 9 bases short, with 11 bases between. The CDR3 is CASSLSSRGSYTF. The CDR3 nucleotides read TGTGCCAGCAGTTTATCGTCCAGGGGTAGCTACACCTTC.

V is TRBV3-1 and J is TRBJ2-6; D is possibly TRBD2 (6 bases). V lost 4 bases, J lost 1 base, and 8 bases lay in between. Germline lookup yields CDR1 LGHDT and CDR2 YNNKEL (reference sequence). The CDR3 runs to 15 residues. As DNA, the CDR3 is TGTGCCAGCAGCCCGGAGGGTTCTGGGGCCAACGTCCTGACTTTC. This gives the protein CASSPEGSGANVLTF. The whole variable domain, filled in from reference TRBV3-1 and TRBJ2-6, reads DTAVSQTPKYLVTQMGNDKSIKCEQNLGHDTMYWYKQDSKKFLKIMFSYNNKELIINETVPNRFSPKSPDKAHLNLHINSLELGDSAVYFCASSPEGSGANVLTFGAGSRLTVL.

This clonotype has a single count. The genes are TRBV7-3 and TRBJ2-2; D ambiguous. Germline V gives CDR1 SGHTA, CDR2 FQGTGA. This CDR3 has 14 amino acids. Trimming removed 2 bases from V and 4 bases from J, with 8 bases in between. This CDR3 reads CASSLGAPTGELFF. CDR3 bases: TGTGCCAGCAGCTTAGGAGCTCCCACCGGGGAGCTGTTTTTT.

V is TRBV4-1 and J is TRBJ1-1, with D unclear. V gave up 3 bases and J gave up 1 base, with 9 bases separating them. CDR1 is MGHRA and CDR2 is YSYEKL in the germline V gene. The CDR3 consists of 14 residues. The CDR3 sequence is CASSHGAGNTEAFF. The CDR3 DNA sequence: TGCGCCAGCAGCCATGGAGCAGGGAACACTGAAGCTTTCTTT.

V gene TRBV9 combines with J gene TRBJ2-3; D might be TRBD2 (7 bases). The CDR3 spans 17 residues. Germline CDR1 SGDLS, CDR2 YYNGEE. The V gene lost 4 bases and the J gene lost 6 bases, with 24 bases spanning the gap. CDR3 nucleotides: TGTGCCAGCAGCCGTCGAGGGGCGGGGGCGCACCTGGATACGCAGTATTTT. It is translated as CASSRRGAGAHLDTQYF.

This chain's CDR3 is CASSPPGRTRETQYF. The DNA of the CDR3 is TGTGCCAGCAGTCCACCGGGACGAACGAGAGAGACCCAGTACTTC. The chain combines TRBV12-3 or TRBV12-4 with TRBJ2-5, with D possibly called TRBD1 or TRBD2 (5 bases each). The CDR3 length is 15 residues. V dropped 5 bases and J dropped 4 bases, with 17 bases sitting between them.

The V and J genes are TRBV5-6 and TRBJ2-7, with no clear D. V gave up 3 bases and J gave up 0 bases, with 4 bases separating them. This CDR3 contains 12 residues. Germline CDR1 SGHDT, CDR2 YYEEEE. CDR3 sequence reads: CASSWSSYEQYF. DNA for the CDR3: TGTGCCAGCAGCTGGAGCTCCTACGAGCAGTACTTC.

Here the CDR3 DNA reads TGTGCCAGCAGCCAAGTGGAGGGTCCTCAAGAGACCCAGTACTTC. This gives the protein CASSQVEGPQETQYF. V and J are TRBV3-1 and TRBJ2-5, with a weak D call TRBD2 (6 bases). The CDR3 length is 15 residues. V was cut by 1 base and J by 2 bases, with 11 bases left in between. Germline values: CDR1 LGHDT, CDR2 YNNKEL (reference sequence).

The chain employs TRBV4-2 and TRBJ1-1, with D unresolved. The CDR3 is 12 residues long. CDR1 is LGHNA, CDR2 YNFKEQ, per germline. V shed 2 bases and J shed 10 bases, with 11 bases lying between them. The CDR3 reads CASSQPNLRAFF. The CDR3, as DNA: TGTGCCAGCAGCCAACCTAATCTTAGAGCTTTCTTT.

The chain couples TRBV5-4 to TRBJ2-4, with TRBD1 matching over 7 bases. Unmatched junction bases numbered 13, after V lost 4 bases and J lost 6 bases. Germline values: CDR1 SGHNT, CDR2 YYREEE (reference sequence). The CDR3 is made up of 16 amino acids. The CDR3 region has the DNA TGTGCCAGCAGCGTGACAGGGAGATCCCCCGGAAACATTCAGTACTTC. As protein: CASSVTGRSPGNIQYF.

The chain uses TRBV7-2 and TRBJ1-2; 9 bases agree with TRBD1. The germline V gene encodes CDR1 SGHTA and CDR2 FQGNSA. After removal of 5 bases from V and 3 bases from J, the junction contained 4 bases not matched to a gene. CDR3 length: 14 amino acids. Here the CDR3 DNA reads TGTGCCAGCAGCCCGGGGGACAGGGACTATGGCTACACCTTC. Its protein product is CASSPGDRDYGYTF.

The J gene is TRBJ1-4, the V gene TRBV23-1; D is ambiguous. TRBV23-1 is an ORF, with its function uncertain. V dropped 6 bases and J dropped 8 bases, with 4 bases sitting between them. The CDR3 consists of 10 residues. The CDR3 is CASRREKLFF. Here the CDR3 DNA reads TGCGCCAGCAGAAGAGAAAAACTGTTTTTT.

The chain couples TRBV6-4 to TRBJ2-7; D is undetermined. From germline, CDR1 is MRHNA and CDR2 SNTAGT. This CDR3 has 9 residues. CDR3 coding DNA: TGTCCGCTTCTCGACGAGCAGTACTTC. Protein sequence: CPLLDEQYF.